What follows are 30 T cell receptor beta chains derived from one specimen sequenced in a study of T cells after yellow fever vaccination. Each CDR3 protein gets one entry after TCRdb re-called the 5' RACE reads with MiXCR. The repertoire holds some 350,000 distinct CDR3 sequences, with 4% as singletons. The sequences come from PBMCs, collected 5 days after the yellow fever booster vaccination. These receptors were collected from a young man who received the YFV17D yellow fever vaccine.

Ten or more counts support this clonotype. The chain employs TRBV4-3 and TRBJ1-4; D unresolved. Germline CDR1 is LGHNA and CDR2 is YSLEER. V was shortened by 0 bases and J by 4 bases, with 6 bases between the two germline ends. This CDR3 has 14 amino acids. DNA for the CDR3: TGCGCCAGCAGCCAAGACAGACATAATGAAAAACTGTTTTTT. Its protein is CASSQDRHNEKLFF.

This clonotype appeared many times. The J gene is TRBJ2-5, the V gene TRBV23-1; D is unresolved. Being an ORF, TRBV23-1 has a function that is uncertain. V shed 4 bases and J shed 7 bases, with 19 bases lying between them. This CDR3 spans 15 amino acids. CDR3 DNA: TGCGCCAGCAGTCTACCACCCTTGGACGTGGTGACCCAGTACTTC. It codes for CASSLPPLDVVTQYF.

In its sample, this clonotype was seen a few times. The chain links TRBV12-3 or TRBV12-4 to TRBJ2-7; maybe TRBD2 (6 bases). The V gene lost 2 bases and the J gene lost 2 bases, with 13 bases spanning the gap. The CDR3 runs 15 residues. The CDR3 sequence: CASSLLLGGAYEQYF. In nucleotides, the CDR3 is TGTGCCAGCAGTTTACTCCTGGGGGGTGCCTACGAGCAGTACTTC.

This chain links TRBV5-1 with TRBJ1-4, with D perhaps matching TRBD1 (5 bases). V lost 3 bases, J lost 8 bases, and 11 bases lay in between. Germline V lookup: CDR1 SGHRS, CDR2 YFSETQ. This CDR3 is 13 amino acids long. CDR3 amino acids: CASSSGTQEKLFF. The CDR3 bases are TGCGCCAGCAGCTCTGGGACGCAGGAAAAACTGTTTTTT.

This clonotype was found many times. This sequence joins TRBV5-1 and TRBJ1-3; 8 bases agree with TRBD1. Germline values: CDR1 SGHRS, CDR2 YFSETQ. Unmatched junction bases numbered 6, after V lost 5 bases and J lost 2 bases. The CDR3 contains 15 residues. The chain's CDR3 is CASSYRQGPGNTIYF. CDR3 bases: TGCGCCAGCAGTTACCGACAGGGGCCTGGAAACACCATATATTTT. The full variable domain, rest sourced from reference TRBV5-1 and TRBJ1-3, is KAGVTQTPRYLIKTRGQQVTLSCSPISGHRSVSWYQQTPGQGLQFLFEYFSETQRNKGNFPGRFSGRQFSNSRSEMNVSTLELGDSALYLCASSYRQGPGNTIYFGEGSWLTVV.

The chain links TRBV12-3 or TRBV12-4 to TRBJ2-7; D call uncertain. V lost 5 bases, J lost 0 bases, and 8 bases lay in between. The CDR3 runs 13 residues. The CDR3 coding sequence is TGTGCCAGCAGTCAGCAGGTCTCCTACGAGCAGTACTTC. It yields the protein CASSQQVSYEQYF.

This clonotype has only a few counts. As DNA, the CDR3 is TGCAGCTGGACACTGTTGAACACTGAAGCTTTCTTT. Its translation: CSWTLLNTEAFF. This chain joins TRBV29-1 and TRBJ1-1; a weak D match, TRBD1 (5 bases). The CDR3 length is 12 residues. CDR1 is SQVTM and CDR2 is ANQGSEA in the germline V gene. The germline V and J ends were trimmed by 8 bases and 0 bases, with 10 bases remaining between them.

The chain uses TRBV29-1 and TRBJ2-5; 8 bases line up with TRBD1. The CDR3 has 13 amino acids. V was clipped by 7 bases and J by 6 bases; unmatched bases: 10. Germline values: CDR1 SQVTM, CDR2 ANQGSEA. The CDR3 loop reads CSARTGTPKTQYF. In DNA form, the CDR3 reads TGCAGCGCGCGGACAGGGACCCCAAAGACCCAGTACTTC.

There are many counts of this clonotype. This chain joins TRBV4-3 and TRBJ2-7, with D maybe TRBD1 (6 bases). The CDR3 runs to 15 residues. V was cut by 0 bases and J by 4 bases, with 13 bases left in between. The germline CDR1 and CDR2 sequences are LGHNA and YSLEER. The CDR3, as DNA: TGCGCCAGCAGCCAAGATCGGCAGGGGTTTTACGAGCAGTACTTC. Its protein is CASSQDRQGFYEQYF.

CDR3 in DNA: TGTGCCAGCAACCCTCTAGGCCGGGGGGGCCGCGAGCAGTTCTTC. Protein product: CASNPLGRGGREQFF. The V call is TRBV5-4, the J call TRBJ2-1, with 8 bases that match TRBD2. Germline assignment: CDR1 SGHNT and CDR2 YYREEE (reference sequence). The CDR3 has 15 amino acids. V gave up 6 bases and J gave up 10 bases; unmatched junction bases: 15.

This clonotype was found many times. The genes are TRBV5-1 and TRBJ1-1; no clear D gene. There are 16 residues in the CDR3. Germline CDR1 is SGHRS and CDR2 is YFSETQ. V was shortened by 0 bases and J by 1 base, with 13 bases between the two germline ends. The CDR3 region is CASSLDVRAGNTEAFF. The DNA of the CDR3 is TGCGCCAGCAGCTTGGACGTCCGGGCAGGGAACACTGAAGCTTTCTTT.

The rearrangement uses TRBV7-9 and TRBJ2-1; D tentatively fits TRBD1 or TRBD2 (7 bases each). Germline-derived CDR1 and CDR2 are SEHNR and FQNEAQ (reference sequence). The CDR3 length is 15 residues. Trimming stripped 2 bases from V and 6 bases from J, with 14 bases between. The CDR3, as DNA: TGTGCCAGCAGCTTATGGCAGGGGGAGGGCAATGAGCAGTTCTTC. Amino acids: CASSLWQGEGNEQFF.

V gene TRBV5-6 combines with J gene TRBJ1-1, with 7 bases that match TRBD1. Per the germline V gene, CDR1 is SGHDT and CDR2 is YYEEEE. After removal of 2 bases from V and 4 bases from J, the junction contained 11 bases not matched to a gene. The CDR3 covers 16 residues. In DNA form, the CDR3 reads TGTGCCAGCAGCTTTATCCAGGGGACAGTGATCACTGAAGCTTTCTTT. This gives the protein CASSFIQGTVITEAFF.

The chain is built from TRBV5-6 and TRBJ2-3; no definite D call. Germline V lookup: CDR1 SGHDT, CDR2 YYEEEE. The CDR3 length is 13 residues. Between the trimmed V and J ends, which lost 5 bases and 1 base, there was a span of 8 bases. CDR3 coding DNA: TGTGCCAGCAGTTCTGACGGCACAGATACGCAGTATTTT. Protein: CASSSDGTDTQYF.

This clonotype has a handful of counts. The V call is TRBV7-3, the J call TRBJ1-6, with no clear D. CDR3 length equals 17 residues. The germline V and J ends were trimmed by 0 bases and 7 bases, with 16 bases remaining between them. Per the germline V gene, CDR1 is SGHTA and CDR2 is FQGTGA. CDR3 loop: CASSLTPPSGANSPLHF. For the CDR3, the DNA is TGTGCCAGCAGCTTAACCCCACCCTCAGGCGCCAATTCACCCCTCCACTTT.

At least ten counts were recorded for this clonotype. The genes are TRBV5-1 and TRBJ1-2; TRBD1 matches at 10 bases. The trim removed 8 bases at V and 0 bases at J, leaving 13 bases unmatched. This CDR3 has 17 amino acids. Germline V CDR1 and CDR2: SGHRS, YFSETQ. The CDR3 is CASRGATGGHTNYGYTF. The CDR3 DNA follows: TGCGCCAGTAGAGGGGCGACAGGGGGCCATACTAACTATGGCTACACCTTC. The complete variable domain, with remaining parts taken from reference TRBV5-1 and TRBJ1-2, reads KAGVTQTPRYLIKTRGQQVTLSCSPISGHRSVSWYQQTPGQGLQFLFEYFSETQRNKGNFPGRFSGRQFSNSRSEMNVSTLELGDSALYLCASRGATGGHTNYGYTFGSGTRLTVV.

Only a few counts were recorded for this clonotype. The J gene is TRBJ1-2, the V gene TRBV19; D call uncertain. Germline V CDR1 and CDR2: LNHDA, SQIVND (reference sequence). V shed 2 bases and J shed 1 base, with 8 bases lying between them. The CDR3 sequence is 14 residues long. The CDR3: CASSITVFNYGYTF. CDR3 DNA sequence: TGTGCCAGTAGTATAACAGTTTTTAACTATGGCTACACCTTC.

J is TRBJ1-1 and V is TRBV10-3, with D maybe TRBD1 (5 bases). V lost 11 bases to trimming and J lost 3 bases, with 16 bases between them. The germline CDR1 and CDR2 sequences are ENHRY and SYGVKD. The CDR3 consists of 13 residues. CDR3 residues: CASQARSDTEAFF. CDR3 coding DNA: TGTGCCTCACAGGCCAGGAGTGACACTGAAGCTTTCTTT.

This clonotype appeared a few times. The J gene is TRBJ1-2, the V gene TRBV5-6, with 8 nucleotides matching TRBD1. The junction had 7 bases not matched to a gene; V was cut back by 5 bases and J by 4 bases. CDR1 SGHDT and CDR2 YYEEEE come from the germline V gene. This CDR3 contains 14 residues. CDR3 coding DNA: TGTGCCAGCAGACCGACAGGGGATGTCTATGGCTACACCTTC. Amino acid sequence: CASRPTGDVYGYTF.

There are a few counts of this clonotype. The genes are TRBV10-3 and TRBJ1-2; a weak D match, TRBD1 (5 bases). V was shortened by 2 bases and J by 2 bases, with 21 bases between the two germline ends. Germline lookup yields CDR1 ENHRY and CDR2 SYGVKD. The CDR3 covers 18 residues. The DNA for the CDR3 is TGTGCCATCAGTGAGACCGGGTTCTCGGCAGGGTCGAACTATGGCTACACCTTC. Protein: CAISETGFSAGSNYGYTF.

This clonotype was detected only a few times. The J gene is TRBJ1-1, the V gene TRBV20-1; D may be TRBD1 (5 bases). Trimming removed 6 bases from V and 10 bases from J, with 18 bases in between. The germline V gene has CDR1 DFQATT and CDR2 SNEGSKA (reference sequence). The length of the CDR3 is 12 residues. The CDR3, as DNA: TGCAGTGCACCTGCGAGGGGCGGGGGAGCTTTCTTT. Residues: CSAPARGGGAFF.

This clonotype has more than one count but fewer than ten. The chain carries TRBV5-6 and TRBJ2-5; TRBD2 might be the D (6 bases). The V gene's germline CDR1 is SGHDT and CDR2 YYEEEE. Trimming took 1 base from V and 5 from J, leaving 15 bases between them. The CDR3 loop spans 15 amino acids. DNA of the CDR3: TGTGCCAGCAGCTTGAAGGACGGGGAGGTCGAGACCCAGTACTTC. It translates to CASSLKDGEVETQYF.

This clonotype was detected ten times or more. The rearrangement joins TRBV4-3 to TRBJ2-3; TRBD1 or TRBD2 may be the D gene (6 bases each). The CDR3 is 14 amino acids. Trimming left V 7 bases short and J 2 bases short, with 13 bases between. Germline CDR1 LGHNA, CDR2 YSLEER. The DNA of the CDR3 is TGCGCCAGCAAACTGACGGGGGCCACAGATACGCAGTATTTT. This sequence encodes CASKLTGATDTQYF.

The V call is TRBV29-1, the J call TRBJ2-1; D not resolved. The germline V gene has CDR1 SQVTM and CDR2 ANQGSEA. There are 11 residues in the CDR3. The CDR3 region is CSVSSYNEQFF. CDR3 DNA sequence: TGCAGTGTGTCCAGCTACAATGAGCAGTTCTTC.

This clonotype was found many times. The gene calls are TRBV20-1 and TRBJ1-1; TRBD1 matches 7 bases. Germline V lookup: CDR1 DFQATT, CDR2 SNEGSKA (reference sequence). Germline trimming cut 3 bases from V and 5 bases from J; bases unmatched to any gene: 6. The CDR3 has 13 residues. CDR3 nucleotide sequence: TGCAGTGCTAGCCAGGGACAGCCGACTGAAGCTTTCTTT. It translates to CSASQGQPTEAFF.

This clonotype was counted at least ten times. The DNA for the CDR3 is TGTGCCAGCAGCTCAAATGACAGGGGGCCGCTTCGGTTTAGCAATCAGCCCCAGCATTTT. This translates into CASSSNDRGPLRFSNQPQHF. This chain connects TRBV7-2 to TRBJ1-5; 10 bases align to TRBD1. Germline CDR1 reads SGHTA; CDR2 reads FQGNSA. The V segment lost 4 bases and the J segment 0 bases; nucleotides outside the gene matches: 15. The CDR3 covers 20 residues.

There are a few counts of this clonotype. The chain employs TRBV20-1 and TRBJ1-2; D not resolved. The germline V gene encodes CDR1 DFQATT and CDR2 SNEGSKA (reference sequence). The CDR3 covers 14 residues. The germline V and J ends were trimmed by 5 bases and 5 bases, with 18 bases remaining between them. CDR3 DNA: TGCAGTGCTCCCCTCAGGAGAACTATGTATGGCTACACCTTC. Amino acids: CSAPLRRTMYGYTF.

The DNA of the CDR3 is TGTGCCAGCATATGGGCAGCCTACGAGCAGTACGTC. This sequence encodes CASIWAAYEQYV. The rearrangement links TRBV27 to TRBJ2-7; D unresolved. The CDR3 is 12 amino acids. V dropped 7 bases and J dropped 2 bases, with 9 bases sitting between them. Germline V gene data show CDR1 as MNHEY and CDR2 as SMNVEV (reference sequence).

This clonotype was seen only a few times. The V gene is TRBV7-9, the J gene TRBJ1-1, with D perhaps TRBD1 (6 bases). This CDR3 is built from 16 residues. The V and J ends lost 5 bases and 5 bases respectively, with 21 bases between them. Germline-derived CDR1 and CDR2 are SEHNR and FQNEAQ (reference sequence). CDR3 sequence reads: CASSTAGIRGKTEAFF. The CDR3 DNA is TGTGCCAGCAGCACAGCAGGGATTAGGGGGAAAACTGAAGCTTTCTTT.

This clonotype appeared a few times. V usage is TRBV11-2 and J usage is TRBJ2-3, with 7 bases identical to TRBD1. This CDR3 is built from 12 residues. Germline V gene sequence: CDR1 SGHAT, CDR2 FQNNGV. With V trimmed by 6 bases and J by 6 bases, 3 bases remained unmatched. The CDR3 DNA is TGTGCCAGCAGGCCGGGACAGGATACGCAGTATTTT. Residues: CASRPGQDTQYF.